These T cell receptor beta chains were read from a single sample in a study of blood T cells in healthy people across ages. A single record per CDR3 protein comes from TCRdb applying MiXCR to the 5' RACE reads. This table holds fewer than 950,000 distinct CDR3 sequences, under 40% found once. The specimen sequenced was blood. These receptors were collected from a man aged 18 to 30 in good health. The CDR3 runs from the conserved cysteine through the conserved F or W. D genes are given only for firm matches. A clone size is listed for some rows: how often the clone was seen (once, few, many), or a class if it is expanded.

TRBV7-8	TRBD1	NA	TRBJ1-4	CASSLAGQGDEKLFF	TGTGCCAGCAGCTTAGCGGGACAGGGAGATGAAAAACTGTTTTTT
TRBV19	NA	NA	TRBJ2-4	CASTNPGATKNIQYF	TGTGCCAGTACCAACCCAGGGGCCACAAAAAACATTCAGTACTTC
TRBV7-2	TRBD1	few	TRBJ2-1	CASTLDRESYNEQFF	TGTGCCAGCACCCTTGACAGGGAAAGTTACAATGAGCAGTTCTTC
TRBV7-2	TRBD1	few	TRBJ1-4	CASRGDRETNEKLFF	TGTGCCAGCAGGGGGGACAGGGAAACTAATGAAAAACTGTTTTTT
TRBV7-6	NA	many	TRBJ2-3	CASSRPSDTQYF	TGTGCCAGCAGCCGACCCTCTGATACGCAGTATTTT
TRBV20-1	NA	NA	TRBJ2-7	CSAINRGADFYNEQYF	TGCAGTGCTATAAATAGGGGGGCCGACTTCTACAATGAGCAGTACTTC
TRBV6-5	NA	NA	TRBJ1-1	CASSYPNIEGSVMDTEAFF	TGTGCCAGCAGTTACCCTAACATCGAAGGGAGCGTCATGGACACTGAAGCTTTCTTT
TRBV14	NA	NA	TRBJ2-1	CASSPTAIEQFF	TGTGCCAGCAGCCCGACAGCTATTGAGCAGTTCTTC
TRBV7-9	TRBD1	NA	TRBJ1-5	CASSVGTAINQPQHF	TGTGCCAGCAGCGTAGGGACAGCCATCAATCAGCCCCAGCATTTT
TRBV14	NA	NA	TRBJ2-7	CASSHWLTGYEQYF	TGTGCCAGCAGCCACTGGCTGACAGGTTACGAGCAGTACTTC
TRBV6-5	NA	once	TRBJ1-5	CASSSGAVGSNQPQHF	TGTGCCAGCAGTTCTGGAGCGGTGGGGAGCAATCAGCCCCAGCATTTT
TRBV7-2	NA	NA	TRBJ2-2	CASSIAGPSAGELFF	TGTGCCAGCAGCATCGCCGGGCCCTCGGCCGGGGAGCTGTTTTTT
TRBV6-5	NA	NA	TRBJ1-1	CTSRAVQGGTEAFF	TGTACCAGCAGGGCCGTTCAGGGTGGCACTGAAGCTTTCTTT
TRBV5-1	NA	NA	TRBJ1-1	CASSLGDRESAEAFF	TGCGCCAGCAGCTTAGGGGACCGGGAGTCCGCTGAAGCTTTCTTT
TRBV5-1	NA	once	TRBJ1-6	CASSLSLRDSPLHF	TGCGCCAGCAGCTTGAGTCTGAGGGATTCACCCCTCCACTTT
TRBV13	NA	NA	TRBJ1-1	CASSLGLQVTEAFF	TGTGCCAGCAGCTTAGGCCTCCAGGTCACTGAAGCTTTCTTT
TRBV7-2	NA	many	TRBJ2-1	CASSLAETYYNEQFF	TGTGCCAGCAGCTTAGCGGAAACGTACTACAATGAGCAGTTCTTC
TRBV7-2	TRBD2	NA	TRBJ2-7	CASSLRGGALYEQYF	TGTGCCAGCAGCTTACGCGGGGGGGCCCTATACGAGCAGTACTTC
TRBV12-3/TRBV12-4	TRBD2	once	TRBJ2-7	CASELAGSYEQYF	TGTGCCAGCGAACTAGCGGGATCCTACGAGCAGTACTTC
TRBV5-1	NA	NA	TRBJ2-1	CASSWVVVEEQFF	TGCGCCAGCAGCTGGGTTGTTGTGGAGGAGCAGTTCTTC
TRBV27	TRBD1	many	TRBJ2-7	CASSLDRGVREQYF	TGTGCCAGCAGTCTAGACAGGGGTGTAAGGGAGCAGTACTTC
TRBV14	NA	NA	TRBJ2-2	CASSQIGSDTGELFF	TGTGCCAGCAGCCAAATTGGGAGCGACACCGGGGAGCTGTTTTTT
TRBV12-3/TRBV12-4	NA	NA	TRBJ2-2	CASRGTLNAGELFF	TGTGCCAGCAGGGGGACTCTGAACGCCGGGGAGCTGTTTTTT
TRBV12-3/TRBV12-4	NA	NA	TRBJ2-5	CASSHGGGEQYF	TGTGCCAGCAGTCACGGGGGTGGTGAGCAGTACTTC
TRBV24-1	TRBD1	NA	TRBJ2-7	CATSGPGQPYEQYF	TGTGCCACCAGTGGCCCGGGACAGCCATACGAGCAGTACTTC
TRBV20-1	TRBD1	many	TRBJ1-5	CSASDRDRGNQPQHF	TGCAGTGCTAGCGACCGGGACAGGGGCAATCAGCCCCAGCATTTT
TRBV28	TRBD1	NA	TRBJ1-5	CATLTGAFHQPQHF	TGTGCCACCCTGACAGGGGCCTTTCATCAGCCCCAGCATTTT
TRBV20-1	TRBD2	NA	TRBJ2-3	CSAPRAGETDTQYF	TGCAGTGCTCCCCGGGCGGGGGAGACAGATACGCAGTATTTT
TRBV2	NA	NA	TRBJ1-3	CASSEAVGSGNTIYF	TGTGCCAGCAGTGAAGCGGTGGGTAGTGGAAACACCATATATTTT
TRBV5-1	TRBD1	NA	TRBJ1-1	CASSTGTVGERAFF	TGCGCCAGCAGCACCGGGACAGTTGGGGAGAGGGCTTTCTTT
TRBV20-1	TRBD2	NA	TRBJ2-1	CSASPPAGGNEQFF	TGCAGTGCTAGCCCCCCCGCGGGGGGTAATGAGCAGTTCTTC
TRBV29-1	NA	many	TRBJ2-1	CSVEGRKDEQFF	TGCAGCGTTGAAGGTCGCAAGGATGAGCAGTTCTTC
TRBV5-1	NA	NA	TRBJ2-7	CASSSGGTWATNEQYF	TGCGCCAGCAGCTCAGGGGGGACTTGGGCAACTAACGAGCAGTACTTC
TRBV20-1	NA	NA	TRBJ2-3	CSDSIAGTDTQYF	TGCAGTGATAGTATTGCGGGCACAGATACGCAGTATTTT
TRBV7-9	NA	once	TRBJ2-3	CASSPTEDRTDTQYF	TGTGCCAGCAGCCCAACTGAGGACCGCACAGATACGCAGTATTTT
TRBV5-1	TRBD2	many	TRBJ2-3	CASSLGLADLTDTQYF	TGCGCCAGCAGCTTGGGACTAGCGGACCTCACAGATACGCAGTATTTT
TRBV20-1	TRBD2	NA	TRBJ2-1	CSAGLAGDYNEKFF	TGCAGTGCTGGACTAGCGGGAGACTACAATGAGAAGTTCTTC
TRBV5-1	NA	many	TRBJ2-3	CASSPGGASTDTQYF	TGCGCCAGCAGCCCGGGGGGCGCGAGCACAGATACGCAGTATTTT
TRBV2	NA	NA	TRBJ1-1	CARKARVLNTEAFF	TGTGCCAGAAAAGCACGGGTTTTGAACACTGAAGCTTTCTTT
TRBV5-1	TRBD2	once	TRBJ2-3	CASSFPTSGPSGDTKNF	TGCGCCAGCAGCTTTCCGACTAGCGGGCCCTCGGGAGATACGAAGAATTTT
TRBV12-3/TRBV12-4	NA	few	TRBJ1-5	CASSSTGDQPQHF	TGTGCCAGCAGCTCGACAGGTGATCAGCCCCAGCATTTT
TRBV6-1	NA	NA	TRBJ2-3	CASSEAKGSTDTQYF	TGTGCCAGCAGTGAAGCTAAAGGGAGCACAGATACGCAGTATTTT
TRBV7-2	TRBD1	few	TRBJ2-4	CASGQGAQNIQYF	TGTGCCAGCGGACAGGGGGCCCAAAACATTCAGTACTTC
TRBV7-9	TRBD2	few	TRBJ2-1	CASSLDGTSGEQFF	TGTGCCAGCAGCCTCGATGGGACTAGCGGGGAGCAGTTCTTC
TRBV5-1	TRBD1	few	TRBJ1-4	CASSTGTENEKLFF	TGCGCCAGCAGCACCGGGACAGAAAATGAAAAACTGTTTTTT
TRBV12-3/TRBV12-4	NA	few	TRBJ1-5	CASSSGPMSQPQHF	TGTGCCAGCAGTTCCGGACCGATGAGTCAACCCCAGCATTTT
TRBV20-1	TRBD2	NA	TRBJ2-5	CSAPRPLAGHNEQYF	TGCAGTGCTCCCCGTCCCCTAGCGGGGCACAATGAGCAGTACTTC